What follows are 29 T cell receptor beta chains derived from one specimen sequenced in a study of long-term antiretroviral therapy in people with HIV. The assay, immunoSEQ v3.0, was run at survey level. TCRdb keeps only in-frame clones here, not all; method: immunoSEQ multiplex PCR. The table lists about 14,000 clones, around 90% of them singletons. The specimen comprised unsorted PBMCs, sampled 6.2 years after starting antiretroviral therapy. The receptors were sampled from a man aged 35-49 years with HIV.

The chain couples TRBV14 to TRBJ2-7, with no clear D. CDR1 is SGHDN, CDR2 FVKESK, per germline. There are 13 residues in the CDR3. Between the trimmed V and J ends, which lost 2 bases and 12 bases, there was a span of 17 bases. CDR3 nucleotide sequence: TGTGCCAGCAGCCAACAGCTTAGGACCTCTAGGTACTTC. As protein: CASSQQLRTSRYF.

This clone was seen a single time. The V gene is TRBV19, the J gene TRBJ1-6; the match to TRBD1 covers 7 bases. This CDR3 has 14 residues. After removal of 6 bases from V and 2 bases from J, the junction contained 1 base not matched to a gene. The germline V gene encodes CDR1 LNHDA and CDR2 SQIVND (reference sequence). CDR3 amino acids: CASRGQPYNSPLHF. The CDR3 nucleotides are TGTGCCAGTAGGGGACAGCCCTATAATTCACCCCTCCACTTT.

This chain joins TRBV28 and TRBJ1-5; D may be TRBD1 (6 bases). Germline CDR1 MDHEN, CDR2 SYDVKM. V dropped 0 bases and J dropped 6 bases, with 12 bases sitting between them. This CDR3 comprises 15 residues. CDR3 DNA sequence: TGTGCCAGCAGTTTATGGCAGGGGAACGGTCAGCCCCAGCATTTT. Translated: CASSLWQGNGQPQHF.

The chain carries TRBV6-4 and TRBJ2-7; 7 nucleotides line up with TRBD1. The CDR3 has 15 residues. Trimming took 7 bases from V and 1 from J; bases not matched to a gene: 10. Germline CDR1 and CDR2: MRHNA and SNTAGT. Written as DNA, the CDR3 is TGTGCCAGCACCGAAAGGTGGGACAGTTCCTACGAGCAGTACTTC. Translation: CASTERWDSSYEQYF.

The CDR3 sequence: CASSPIAGGPYNEQFF. CDR3 DNA: TGTGCCAGCAGTCCTATAGCGGGAGGGCCGTACAATGAGCAGTTCTTC. V and J are TRBV6-6 and TRBJ2-1; 11 bases fit TRBD2. This CDR3 is 16 amino acids long. V gave up 5 bases and J gave up 4 bases; unmatched junction bases: 7. Germline V gene lookup returns CDR1 MNHNY and CDR2 SVGAGI (reference sequence).

This clone was seen once. The rearrangement uses TRBV6-5 and TRBJ2-4, with D unclear. Between the trimmed V and J ends, which lost 5 bases and 0 bases, there was a span of 8 bases. The CDR3 has 14 residues. CDR1 and CDR2 from the germline V gene are MNHEY and SVGAGI. The CDR3 region has the DNA TGTGCCAGCAGTCCAACAAAAGCCAAAAACATTCAGTACTTC. Translated, it gives CASSPTKAKNIQYF.

This rearrangement joins TRBV6-5 to TRBJ1-1; D gene unclear. The CDR3 length is 14 residues. Germline V gene lookup returns CDR1 MNHEY and CDR2 SVGAGI. The germline V and J ends were trimmed by 0 bases and 3 bases, with 8 bases remaining between them. DNA of the CDR3: TGTGCCAGCAGTTACTCCGGGCCCTACACTGAAGCTTTCTTT. Translating gives CASSYSGPYTEAFF.

The rearrangement links TRBV5-6 to TRBJ2-7, with D possibly called TRBD1 or TRBD2 (5 bases each). The CDR3 runs 14 residues. Germline values: CDR1 SGHDT, CDR2 YYEEEE. The ends were cut back, 4 bases at V and 4 bases at J, with 15 bases in the middle. The CDR3 reads CASSQGPTVYEQYF. Written as DNA, the CDR3 is TGTGCCAGCAGCCAGGGACCGACTGTGTACGAGCAGTACTTC.

This clone was detected only once. This chain joins TRBV7-3 and TRBJ2-3; D is undetermined. Between the trimmed V and J ends, which lost 1 base and 2 bases, there was a span of 7 bases. This CDR3 is 14 amino acids long. Looked up from germline, CDR1 is SGHTA and CDR2 is FQGTGA. The CDR3 bases are TGTGCCAGCAGCTTAAAGTTACCCACAGATACGCAGTATTTT. Its protein is CASSLKLPTDTQYF. The entire variable domain, with the rest obtained from reference TRBV7-3 and TRBJ2-3, is as follows: GAGVSQTPSNKVTEKGKYVELRCDPISGHTALYWYRQSLGQGPEFLIYFQGTGAADDSGLPNDRFFAVRPEGSVSTLKIQRTERGDSAVYLCASSLKLPTDTQYFGPGTRLTVL.

The V gene is TRBV6-6, the J gene TRBJ2-3; D is unresolved. Per germline, CDR1 MNHNY and CDR2 SVGAGI (reference sequence). This CDR3 is 15 amino acids long. V lost 6 bases and J lost 6, with 19 bases in between. Written as DNA, the CDR3 is TGTGCCAGCAGCGACACGGGTCTTAAAGTCGATACGCAGTATTTT. This translates into CASSDTGLKVDTQYF.

This clone has a single count. The V and J genes are TRBV30 and TRBJ1-1, with 7 bases lining up with TRBD1. The length of the CDR3 is 15 residues. Trimming removed 8 bases from V and 9 bases from J; junction bases left unmatched: 21. CDR1 and CDR2 (germline): GTSNPN, SVGIG (reference sequence). CDR3 protein: CASIDRVGFVAQAFF. CDR3 DNA sequence: TGTGCCAGCATAGACAGGGTTGGCTTCGTGGCTCAAGCTTTCTTT.

This clone was seen a single time. The chain combines TRBV7-2 with TRBJ1-6; D possibly corresponds to TRBD1 (6 bases). Germline V CDR1 and CDR2: SGHTA, FQGNSA. The CDR3 is 16 residues long. V dropped 7 bases and J dropped 2 bases, with 15 bases sitting between them. For the CDR3, the DNA is TGTGCCAGCACCCTGACGGGGGGCACCTATAATTCACCCCTCCACTTT. The encoded protein is CASTLTGGTYNSPLHF.

The genes are TRBV7-2 and TRBJ1-5; 11 nucleotides line up with TRBD1. CDR1 and CDR2 (germline): SGHTA, FQGNSA. The V and J ends lost 5 bases and 6 bases, in that order; junction bases with no gene match: 9. The CDR3 is 16 residues long. CDR3 DNA sequence: TGTGCCAGCAGCGCGAGAGGACAGGGGGCCCGTCAGCCCCAGCATTTT. Its translation: CASSARGQGARQPQHF.

The V and J genes are TRBV11-2 and TRBJ1-4; possible D gene TRBD1, 5 bases. The CDR3 contains 15 residues. V was cut by 5 bases and J by 3 bases, with 13 bases left in between. Per the germline V gene, CDR1 is SGHAT and CDR2 is FQNNGV. CDR3 bases: TGTGCCAGCAGCCCCTCAAGGGGAGCTAATGAAAAACTGTTTTTT. Translated: CASSPSRGANEKLFF.

The chain is built from TRBV6-5 and TRBJ2-4; a possible D gene is TRBD1 (6 bases). V was shortened by 2 bases and J by 4 bases, with 6 bases between the two germline ends. This CDR3 spans 13 amino acids. CDR1 is MNHEY, CDR2 SVGAGI, per germline. The CDR3 spells CASSYDRKNIQYF. The CDR3 DNA is TGTGCCAGCAGTTACGACAGGAAAAACATTCAGTACTTC.

This sequence joins TRBV29-1 and TRBJ2-7; possibly TRBD1 for D (6 bases). CDR3 length: 13 amino acids. Germline CDR1 SQVTM, CDR2 ANQGSEA. Trimming stripped 5 bases from V and 5 bases from J, with 16 bases between. CDR3 bases: TGCAGCGTTCAAAACAGGGACCGGAACGAGCAGTACTTC. This encodes CSVQNRDRNEQYF.

The chain combines TRBV9 with TRBJ2-7; 10 bases match TRBD2. Germline lookup yields CDR1 SGDLS and CDR2 YYNGEE. J gave up 3 bases and V 3 bases, and 9 bases lay outside the gene matches. The CDR3 runs 16 residues. The CDR3 bases are TGTGCCAGCAGCGCAGGGGGACTAGCGAACATCTACGAGCAGTACTTC. The encoded protein is CASSAGGLANIYEQYF. Filled out from reference TRBV9 and TRBJ2-7, the complete variable domain reads DSGVTQTPKHLITATGQRVTLRCSPRSGDLSVYWYQQSLDQGLQFLIQYYNGEERAKGNILERFSAQQFPDLHSELNLSSLELGDSALYFCASSAGGLANIYEQYFGPGTRLTVT.

This clone was found a few times. This chain uses TRBV29-1 with TRBJ1-1, with 9 bases identical to TRBD1. Germline V gene data show CDR1 as SQVTM and CDR2 as ANQGSEA. The V segment lost 2 bases and the J segment 6 bases; nucleotides outside the gene matches: 7. The CDR3 totals 14 residues. The CDR3 coding sequence is TGCAGCGTTGAACGTCGGGGACAGGGACCTGAAGCTTTCTTT. It specifies CSVERRGQGPEAFF. Complete variable domain (other parts from reference TRBV29-1 and TRBJ1-1): SAVISQKPSRDICQRGTSLTIQCQVDSQVTMMFWYRQQPGQSLTLIATANQGSEATYESGFVIDKFPISRPNLTFSTLTVSNMSPEDSSIYLCSVERRGQGPEAFFGQGTRLTVV.

The J gene is TRBJ1-5, the V gene TRBV6-5; no firm D call. Deletions cut 9 bases from V and 3 bases from J, with 12 bases between. The germline V gene has CDR1 MNHEY and CDR2 SVGAGI. This CDR3 has 13 amino acids. In nucleotides, the CDR3 is TGTGCCAGTGGATCTACGATCAATCAGCCCCAGCATTTT. Amino acid sequence: CASGSTINQPQHF.

CDR3 DNA sequence: TGTGCCAGCAGTAGGGGTTTTACGGCTCCCGGGGAGCTGTTTTTT. Translation gives CASSRGFTAPGELFF. The chain employs TRBV28 and TRBJ2-2; perhaps TRBD1 as D (5 bases). Looked up from germline, CDR1 is MDHEN and CDR2 is SYDVKM. This CDR3 spans 15 amino acids. V lost 5 bases and J lost 6, with 16 bases in between. The whole variable domain, filled in from reference TRBV28 and TRBJ2-2, reads DVKVTQSSRYLVKRTGEKVFLECVQDMDHENMFWYRQDPGLGLRLIYFSYDVKMKEKGDIPEGYSVSREKKERFSLILESASTNQTSMYLCASSRGFTAPGELFFGEGSRLTVL.

The chain is built from TRBV9 and TRBJ2-5, with 8 bases that match TRBD2. The CDR3 has 15 amino acids. V lost 0 bases to trimming and J lost 5 bases; unmatched junction nucleotides: 6. Germline V gene lookup returns CDR1 SGDLS and CDR2 YYNGEE. The CDR3 DNA follows: TGTGCCAGCAGCGTAGCCGGGGGGGGAGGGGAGACCCAGTACTTC. Amino acids: CASSVAGGGGETQYF. The whole variable domain, filled in from reference TRBV9 and TRBJ2-5, reads DSGVTQTPKHLITATGQRVTLRCSPRSGDLSVYWYQQSLDQGLQFLIQYYNGEERAKGNILERFSAQQFPDLHSELNLSSLELGDSALYFCASSVAGGGGETQYFGPGTRLLVL.

V usage is TRBV28 and J usage is TRBJ1-5; TRBD1 matches at 12 bases. V trimming: 4 bases; J trimming: 2 bases; junction bases outside the gene matches: 21. The germline V gene encodes CDR1 MDHEN and CDR2 SYDVKM. This CDR3 contains 22 residues. The CDR3 region has the DNA TGTGCCAGCAGTTCCAACTTTATGCCGGGACAGGGGGCCGATCTTGGCAATCAGCCCCAGCATTTT. Its translation is CASSSNFMPGQGADLGNQPQHF.

CDR3 in amino acids: CASSQEGQASYNEQFF. DNA for the CDR3: TGTGCCAGCAGCCAAGAGGGACAGGCGTCCTACAATGAGCAGTTCTTC. The V gene is TRBV4-2, the J gene TRBJ2-1; TRBD1 agrees at 8 bases. The germline V gene has CDR1 LGHNA and CDR2 YNFKEQ. This CDR3 has 16 amino acids. The junction had 2 bases not matched to a gene; V was cut back by 0 bases and J by 1 base.

V gene TRBV10-1 combines with J gene TRBJ2-6; TRBD2 is a possible D gene (6 bases). Germline assignment: CDR1 WNHNN and CDR2 SYGVQD (reference sequence). The CDR3 has 18 amino acids. V was clipped by 4 bases and J by 6 bases, with 22 bases between them. CDR3 nucleotides: TGCGCCAGCAGTGGTGCGGGACCGAAACCTCTGGCGGCCAACGTCCTGACTTTC. Protein: CASSGAGPKPLAANVLTF.

The chain joins TRBV2 to TRBJ2-5; D is ambiguous. This CDR3 has 12 residues. V was shortened by 3 bases and J by 7 bases, with 9 bases between the two germline ends. CDR1 and CDR2 from the germline V gene are SNHLY and FYNNEI. The CDR3 region is CASSEGMTTQYF. The CDR3 nucleotides are TGTGCCAGCAGTGAGGGTATGACGACCCAGTACTTC.

The gene calls are TRBV5-4 and TRBJ2-7, with no clear D. Per germline, CDR1 SGHNT and CDR2 YYREEE (reference sequence). This CDR3 is built from 16 residues. V was trimmed by 4 bases and J by 0 bases, leaving 17 bases between them. For the CDR3, the DNA is TGTGCCAGCAGCCAAGATCGGCGAGGTAGCTCCTACGAGCAGTACTTC. This encodes CASSQDRRGSSYEQYF.

This clone was counted once. This chain joins TRBV7-6 and TRBJ2-3; maybe TRBD1 (6 bases). There are 13 residues in the CDR3. V lost 5 bases and J lost 7, with 13 bases in between. Germline V gene sequence: CDR1 SGHVS, CDR2 FNYEAQ. The CDR3 nucleotides read TGTGCCAGCAGCCAATCAGGGGCGAATACGCAGTATTTT. This sequence encodes CASSQSGANTQYF.

V usage is TRBV9 and J usage is TRBJ2-1, with 9 bases aligning to TRBD2. The CDR3 has 16 residues. J lost 8 bases, V lost 1 base, and 10 bases had no gene match. Germline lookup yields CDR1 SGDLS and CDR2 YYNGEE. The CDR3 is CASSVRLAGLSDEQFF. The DNA of the CDR3 is TGTGCCAGCAGCGTAAGGCTAGCGGGGCTGTCGGATGAGCAGTTCTTC.

The rearrangement links TRBV14 to TRBJ1-2; no reliable D call. The V gene's germline CDR1 is SGHDN and CDR2 FVKESK. Trimming left V 6 bases short and J 5 bases short, with 16 bases between. The CDR3 length is 14 residues. The CDR3 spells CASSVDSEKYGYTF. In nucleotides, the CDR3 is TGTGCCAGCAGTGTCGACTCGGAGAAGTATGGCTACACCTTC.